This is a list of T cell receptor beta chains from one sample in a study of T-cell memory formation after mild COVID-19. One entry per CDR3 protein, called by TCRdb with MiXCR from the 5' RACE reads. The sample holds approximately 300,000 distinct CDR3 sequences, over 7% seen once. The source material was PBMCs or a T cell subset sorted from them (not recorded which). The receptors here all came from a young man who had mild COVID-19 (a few samples of this study predate the infection). Cell type and time point are not known. Both conserved end residues are part of each CDR3. Fields, in order: D gene, V gene, clone size, J gene, CDR3 protein, CDR3 DNA. D genes are given only for firm matches. Clone sizes are given selectively: once, few, many, or a class where the clone is expanded.

D gene: -; V gene: TRBV5-1; clone size: few; J gene: TRBJ1-5; CDR3 protein: CASSLERDQPQHF; CDR3 DNA: TGCGCCAGCAGCTTGGAGCGGGATCAGCCCCAGCATTTT
D gene: TRBD2; V gene: TRBV5-1; clone size: many; J gene: TRBJ2-1; CDR3 protein: CASSLSPTTAGGGNEQFF; CDR3 DNA: TGCGCCAGCAGCTTGTCCCCAACTACGGCGGGGGGGGGTAATGAGCAGTTCTTC
D gene: TRBD1; V gene: TRBV20-1; clone size: -; J gene: TRBJ2-7; CDR3 protein: CSASTGGSYEQYF; CDR3 DNA: TGCAGTGCTTCGACAGGGGGGTCCTACGAGCAGTACTTC
D gene: -; V gene: TRBV2; clone size: -; J gene: TRBJ2-6; CDR3 protein: CASSARSGANVLTF; CDR3 DNA: TGTGCCAGCAGTGCCCGCTCTGGGGCCAACGTCCTGACTTTC
D gene: -; V gene: TRBV2; clone size: -; J gene: TRBJ2-6; CDR3 protein: CASRRSSGANVLTF; CDR3 DNA: TGTGCCAGCCGACGGAGCTCTGGGGCCAACGTCCTGACTTTC
D gene: TRBD1; V gene: TRBV6-1; clone size: -; J gene: TRBJ1-1; CDR3 protein: CASSEANYRDRGLRYTEAFF; CDR3 DNA: TGTGCCAGCAGTGAAGCAAATTACCGGGACAGGGGGCTAAGGTACACTGAAGCTTTCTTT
D gene: -; V gene: TRBV20-1; clone size: few; J gene: TRBJ1-6; CDR3 protein: CSAYLTGRGSPLHF; CDR3 DNA: TGCAGTGCTTACCTTACAGGGCGGGGTTCACCCCTCCACTTT
D gene: -; V gene: TRBV5-1; clone size: few; J gene: TRBJ2-2; CDR3 protein: CASSLAGVGAGELFF; CDR3 DNA: TGCGCCAGCAGCTTGGCGGGGGTCGGGGCCGGGGAGCTGTTTTTT
D gene: TRBD1; V gene: TRBV12-3/TRBV12-4; clone size: many; J gene: TRBJ1-1; CDR3 protein: CASSSQTGGTEAFF; CDR3 DNA: TGTGCCAGCAGTTCTCAAACAGGGGGCACTGAAGCTTTCTTT
D gene: -; V gene: TRBV5-4; clone size: few; J gene: TRBJ2-7; CDR3 protein: CASSVDRAYEQYF; CDR3 DNA: TGTGCCAGCAGCGTGGACAGAGCCTACGAGCAGTACTTC
D gene: -; V gene: TRBV3-1; clone size: -; J gene: TRBJ1-1; CDR3 protein: CASSQGHSAEAFF; CDR3 DNA: TGTGCCAGCAGCCAAGGTCATAGCGCTGAAGCTTTCTTT
D gene: -; V gene: TRBV20-1; clone size: once; J gene: TRBJ1-5; CDR3 protein: CSARAFTDQPQHF; CDR3 DNA: TGCAGTGCTAGAGCTTTTACCGATCAGCCCCAGCATTTT
D gene: -; V gene: TRBV7-8; clone size: few; J gene: TRBJ1-1; CDR3 protein: CASSLAAGANTEAFF; CDR3 DNA: TGTGCCAGCAGCTTAGCGGCGGGGGCAAACACTGAAGCTTTCTTT
D gene: -; V gene: TRBV12-3/TRBV12-4; clone size: -; J gene: TRBJ1-2; CDR3 protein: CASSFLGGWYGYTF; CDR3 DNA: TGTGCCAGCAGTTTTTTGGGGGGCTGGTATGGCTACACCTTC
D gene: -; V gene: TRBV5-1; clone size: many; J gene: TRBJ1-1; CDR3 protein: CASSLSGGPQGYAMNTEAFF; CDR3 DNA: TGCGCCAGCAGCTTGTCGGGGGGCCCACAGGGTTATGCTATGAACACTGAAGCTTTCTTT
D gene: TRBD1; V gene: TRBV6-2/TRBV6-3; clone size: -; J gene: TRBJ1-5; CDR3 protein: CASSYSLASGTDNQPQHF; CDR3 DNA: TGTGCCAGCAGTTACTCTCTTGCTTCCGGGACAGATAATCAGCCCCAGCATTTT
D gene: -; V gene: TRBV7-8; clone size: -; J gene: TRBJ1-1; CDR3 protein: CASSLCLDTEAFF; CDR3 DNA: TGTGCCAGCAGCTTATGTCTGGACACTGAAGCTTTCTTT
D gene: -; V gene: TRBV27; clone size: -; J gene: TRBJ1-4; CDR3 protein: CASSPGGWDEKLFF; CDR3 DNA: TGTGCCAGCAGTCCCGGGGGTTGGGATGAAAAACTGTTTTTT
D gene: -; V gene: TRBV7-6; clone size: few; J gene: TRBJ2-7; CDR3 protein: CASSLASDYEQYF; CDR3 DNA: TGTGCCAGCAGCTTAGCCTCCGACTACGAGCAGTACTTC
D gene: TRBD1; V gene: TRBV20-1; clone size: many; J gene: TRBJ1-1; CDR3 protein: CSAGDSSSEAFF; CDR3 DNA: TGCAGTGCTGGGGACAGTTCTTCTGAAGCTTTCTTT
D gene: TRBD2; V gene: TRBV5-1; clone size: few; J gene: TRBJ2-1; CDR3 protein: CASSFGAGLYNEQFF; CDR3 DNA: TGCGCCAGCAGCTTTGGAGCGGGACTATACAATGAGCAGTTCTTC
D gene: -; V gene: TRBV7-2; clone size: -; J gene: TRBJ1-2; CDR3 protein: CASSTPRGRRYGYTF; CDR3 DNA: TGTGCCAGCAGCACCCCGAGAGGGAGACGCTATGGCTACACCTTC
D gene: TRBD1; V gene: TRBV29-1; clone size: few; J gene: TRBJ2-7; CDR3 protein: CSVTLVGQGASEQYF; CDR3 DNA: TGCAGCGTTACTCTCGTCGGACAGGGGGCCAGCGAGCAGTACTTC
D gene: -; V gene: TRBV10-2; clone size: few; J gene: TRBJ1-1; CDR3 protein: CATGDLKGAEAFF; CDR3 DNA: TGCGCCACGGGGGACCTAAAGGGTGCTGAAGCTTTCTTT
D gene: TRBD1; V gene: TRBV7-9; clone size: -; J gene: TRBJ2-2; CDR3 protein: CASSPPGQGNTGELFF; CDR3 DNA: TGTGCCAGCAGCCCACCGGGACAGGGTAACACCGGGGAGCTGTTTTTT
D gene: -; V gene: TRBV7-9; clone size: -; J gene: TRBJ1-3; CDR3 protein: CASSFLTEPFRNTIYF; CDR3 DNA: TGTGCCAGCAGCTTCCTGACAGAACCTTTTCGAAACACCATATATTTT
D gene: -; V gene: TRBV7-2; clone size: -; J gene: TRBJ2-3; CDR3 protein: CASRKGDTQYF; CDR3 DNA: TGTGCCAGCAGAAAAGGGGATACGCAGTATTTT
D gene: -; V gene: TRBV29-1; clone size: many; J gene: TRBJ2-5; CDR3 protein: CSVDRGGETQYF; CDR3 DNA: TGCAGCGTTGATCGAGGGGGAGAGACCCAGTACTTC
D gene: -; V gene: TRBV15; clone size: many; J gene: TRBJ2-5; CDR3 protein: CATSVDRRPQETQYF; CDR3 DNA: TGTGCCACCAGCGTTGACAGGAGACCTCAAGAGACCCAGTACTTC
D gene: -; V gene: TRBV20-1; clone size: few; J gene: TRBJ2-1; CDR3 protein: CSGGRDYEQFF; CDR3 DNA: TGCAGCGGGGGTAGGGATTATGAGCAGTTCTTC
D gene: -; V gene: TRBV28; clone size: few; J gene: TRBJ1-2; CDR3 protein: CASSQEGVYGYTF; CDR3 DNA: TGTGCCAGTTCACAGGAAGGCGTTTATGGCTACACCTTC
D gene: -; V gene: TRBV7-8; clone size: many; J gene: TRBJ2-2; CDR3 protein: CASSLSPSNDFAGNTGELFF; CDR3 DNA: TGTGCCAGCAGCTTATCTCCGTCGAACGATTTTGCGGGGAACACCGGGGAGCTGTTTTTT
D gene: TRBD1; V gene: TRBV19; clone size: -; J gene: TRBJ2-3; CDR3 protein: CASSKGAITDTQYF; CDR3 DNA: TGTGCCAGTAGTAAGGGGGCAATCACAGATACGCAGTATTTT
D gene: -; V gene: TRBV20-1; clone size: -; J gene: TRBJ1-1; CDR3 protein: CSARDFGGRTEAFF; CDR3 DNA: TGCAGTGCTAGAGATTTTGGGGGGCGGACTGAAGCTTTCTTT
D gene: -; V gene: TRBV10-3; clone size: few; J gene: TRBJ2-5; CDR3 protein: CAITGDQETQYF; CDR3 DNA: TGTGCCATCACTGGGGACCAAGAGACCCAGTACTTC
D gene: -; V gene: TRBV14; clone size: -; J gene: TRBJ1-2; CDR3 protein: CASSQGLVWAFSYGYTF; CDR3 DNA: TGTGCCAGCAGCCAAGGATTAGTCTGGGCTTTCAGCTATGGCTACACCTTC
D gene: -; V gene: TRBV6-6; clone size: few; J gene: TRBJ1-2; CDR3 protein: CASSSWDGYGYTF; CDR3 DNA: TGTGCCAGCAGTAGCTGGGACGGTTATGGCTACACCTTC
D gene: -; V gene: TRBV9; clone size: few; J gene: TRBJ1-2; CDR3 protein: CASSVAAGSGENGYTF; CDR3 DNA: TGTGCCAGCAGCGTAGCTGCGGGGTCAGGGGAGAATGGCTACACCTTC
D gene: -; V gene: TRBV4-1; clone size: -; J gene: TRBJ2-7; CDR3 protein: CASKVGQGSYEQYF; CDR3 DNA: TGCGCCAGCAAGGTGGGACAAGGGTCCTACGAGCAGTACTTC
D gene: -; V gene: TRBV12-3/TRBV12-4; clone size: few; J gene: TRBJ2-1; CDR3 protein: CASSLGSGQFF; CDR3 DNA: TGTGCCAGCAGCTTGGGGAGTGGGCAGTTCTTC
D gene: TRBD2; V gene: TRBV18; clone size: many; J gene: TRBJ2-5; CDR3 protein: CASSSSGGHQETQYF; CDR3 DNA: TGTGCCAGCTCATCTAGCGGGGGCCACCAAGAGACCCAGTACTTC
D gene: -; V gene: TRBV14; clone size: -; J gene: TRBJ1-2; CDR3 protein: CASSHGPTYGYTF; CDR3 DNA: TGTGCCAGCAGCCACGGACCGACCTATGGCTACACCTTC
D gene: -; V gene: TRBV10-3; clone size: few; J gene: TRBJ1-2; CDR3 protein: CAITPRGGNYGYTF; CDR3 DNA: TGTGCCATCACTCCAAGGGGAGGGAACTATGGCTACACCTTC
D gene: -; V gene: TRBV2; clone size: few; J gene: TRBJ1-1; CDR3 protein: CASYFKWNTEAFF; CDR3 DNA: TGTGCCAGCTATTTCAAGTGGAACACTGAAGCTTTCTTT
D gene: -; V gene: TRBV5-1; clone size: few; J gene: TRBJ2-5; CDR3 protein: CASSLYLGKETQYF; CDR3 DNA: TGCGCCAGCAGCTTGTACCTCGGAAAAGAGACCCAGTACTTC
D gene: -; V gene: TRBV4-1; clone size: few; J gene: TRBJ1-5; CDR3 protein: CASSQVTGEPQHF; CDR3 DNA: TGCGCCAGCAGCCAAGTTACCGGCGAACCCCAGCATTTT
D gene: TRBD1; V gene: TRBV7-9; clone size: -; J gene: TRBJ1-3; CDR3 protein: CASRPTGGTGNTIYF; CDR3 DNA: TGTGCCAGCAGGCCGACAGGGGGTACTGGAAACACCATATATTTT
D gene: TRBD1; V gene: TRBV7-2; clone size: many; J gene: TRBJ2-3; CDR3 protein: CASRSPGQGATDTQYF; CDR3 DNA: TGTGCCAGCAGGTCTCCGGGACAGGGAGCAACAGATACGCAGTATTTT